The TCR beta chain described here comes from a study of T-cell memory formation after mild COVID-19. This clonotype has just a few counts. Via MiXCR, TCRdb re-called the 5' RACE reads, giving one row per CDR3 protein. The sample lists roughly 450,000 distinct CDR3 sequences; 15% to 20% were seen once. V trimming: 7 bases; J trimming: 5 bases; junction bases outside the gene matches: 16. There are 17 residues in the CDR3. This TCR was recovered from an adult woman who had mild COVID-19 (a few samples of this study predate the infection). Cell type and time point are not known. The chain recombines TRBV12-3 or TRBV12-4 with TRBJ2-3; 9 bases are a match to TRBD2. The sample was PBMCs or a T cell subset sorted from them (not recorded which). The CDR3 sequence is CASTLEGLAGDGDTQYF. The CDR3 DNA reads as TGTGCCAGCACCCTTGAGGGATTAGCGGGAGACGGAGATACGCAGTATTTT.